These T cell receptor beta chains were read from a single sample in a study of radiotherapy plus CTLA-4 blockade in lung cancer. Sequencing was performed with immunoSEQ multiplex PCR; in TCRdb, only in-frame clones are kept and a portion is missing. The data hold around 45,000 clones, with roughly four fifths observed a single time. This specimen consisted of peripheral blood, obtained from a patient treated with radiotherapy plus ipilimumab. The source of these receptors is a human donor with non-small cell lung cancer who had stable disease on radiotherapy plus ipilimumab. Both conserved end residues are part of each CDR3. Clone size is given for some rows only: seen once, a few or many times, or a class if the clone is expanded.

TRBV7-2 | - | CASRLGSGVGSEAFF
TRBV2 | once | CASSSPGQGNYGYTF
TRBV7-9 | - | CASSLGSWNTEAFF
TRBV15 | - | CATSKRVPNSPLHF
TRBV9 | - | CASSEDSGTYLYGYTF
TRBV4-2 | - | CASSQVTFTGELFF
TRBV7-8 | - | CASSLLGGAGDNQPQHF
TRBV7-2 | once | CASSLDGINYGYTF
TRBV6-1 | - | CASRTTGVYGYTF
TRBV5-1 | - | CASSLVGQGGPTDTQYF